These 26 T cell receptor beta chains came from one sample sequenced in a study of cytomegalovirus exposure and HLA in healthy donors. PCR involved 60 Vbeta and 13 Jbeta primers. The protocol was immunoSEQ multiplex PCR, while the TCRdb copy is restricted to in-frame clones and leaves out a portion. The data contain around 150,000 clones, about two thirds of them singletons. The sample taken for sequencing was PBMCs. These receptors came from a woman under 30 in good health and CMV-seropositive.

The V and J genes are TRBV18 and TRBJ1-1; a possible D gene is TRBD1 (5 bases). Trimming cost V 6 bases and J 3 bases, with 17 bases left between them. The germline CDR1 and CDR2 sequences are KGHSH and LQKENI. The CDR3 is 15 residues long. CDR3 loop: CASSPMGGVDTEAFF. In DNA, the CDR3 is TGTGCCAGCTCTCCGATGGGAGGGGTAGACACTGAAGCTTTCTTT.

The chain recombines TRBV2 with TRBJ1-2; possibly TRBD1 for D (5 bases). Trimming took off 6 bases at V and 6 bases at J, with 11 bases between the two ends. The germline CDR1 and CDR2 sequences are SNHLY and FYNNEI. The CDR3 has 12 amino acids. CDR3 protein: CASRLGGNGYTF. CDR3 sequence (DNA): TGTGCCAGCAGGCTCGGGGGGAATGGCTACACCTTC.

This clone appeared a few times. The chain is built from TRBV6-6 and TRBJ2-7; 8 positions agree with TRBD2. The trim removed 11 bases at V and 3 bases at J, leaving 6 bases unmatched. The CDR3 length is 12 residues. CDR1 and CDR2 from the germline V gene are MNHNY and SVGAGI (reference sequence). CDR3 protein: CAHGRGNYEQYF. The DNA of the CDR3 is TGTGCCCACGGGAGGGGAAACTACGAGCAGTACTTC.

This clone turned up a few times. The CDR3 loop is CASSPRTGGYEQYF. Written as DNA, the CDR3 is TGTGCCAGCAGCCCAAGGACAGGCGGCTACGAGCAGTACTTC. The chain has TRBV7-9 and TRBJ2-7, with 7 nucleotides matching TRBD1. From germline, CDR1 is SEHNR and CDR2 FQNEAQ (reference sequence). The CDR3 is made up of 14 amino acids. Trimming at V came to 5 bases and at J to 3 bases, leaving 7 bases not matched to a gene.

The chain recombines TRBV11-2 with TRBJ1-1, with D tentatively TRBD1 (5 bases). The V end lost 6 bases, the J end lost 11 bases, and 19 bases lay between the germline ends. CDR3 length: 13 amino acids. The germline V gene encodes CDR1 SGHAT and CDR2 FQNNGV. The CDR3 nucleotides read TGTGCCAGCAGACTTAACCCTCAGGGTAGTGCTTTCTTT. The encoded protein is CASRLNPQGSAFF. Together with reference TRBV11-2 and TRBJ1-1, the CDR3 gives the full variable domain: EAGVAQSPRYKIIEKRQSVAFWCNPISGHATLYWYQQILGQGPKLLIQFQNNGVVDDSQLPKDRFSAERLKGVDSTLKIQPAKLEDSAVYLCASRLNPQGSAFFGQGTRLTVV.

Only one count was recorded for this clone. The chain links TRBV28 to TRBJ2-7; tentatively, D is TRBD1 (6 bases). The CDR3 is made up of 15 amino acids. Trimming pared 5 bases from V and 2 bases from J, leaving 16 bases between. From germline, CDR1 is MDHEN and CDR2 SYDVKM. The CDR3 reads CASSTGGRGTYEQYF. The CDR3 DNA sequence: TGTGCCAGCAGTACGGGCGGCAGGGGAACCTACGAGCAGTACTTC.

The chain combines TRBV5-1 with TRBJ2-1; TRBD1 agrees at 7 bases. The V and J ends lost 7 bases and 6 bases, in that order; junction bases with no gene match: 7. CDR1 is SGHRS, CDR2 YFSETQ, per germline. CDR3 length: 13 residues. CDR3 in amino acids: CASAPGQINEQFF. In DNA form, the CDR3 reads TGCGCCAGCGCTCCGGGACAGATCAATGAGCAGTTCTTC.

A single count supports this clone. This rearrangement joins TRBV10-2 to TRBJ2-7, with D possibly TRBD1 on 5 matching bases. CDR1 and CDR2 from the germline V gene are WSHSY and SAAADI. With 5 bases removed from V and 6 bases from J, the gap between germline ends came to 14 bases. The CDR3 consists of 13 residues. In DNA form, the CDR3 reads TGCGCCAGCAGTCTGACAGAAAGGAGCGAGCAGTACTTC. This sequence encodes CASSLTERSEQYF.

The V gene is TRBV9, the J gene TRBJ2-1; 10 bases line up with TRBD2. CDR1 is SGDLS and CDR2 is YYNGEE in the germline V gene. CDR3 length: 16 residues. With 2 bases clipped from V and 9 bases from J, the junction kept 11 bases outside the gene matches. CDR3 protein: CASSVGSGGPQGEQFF. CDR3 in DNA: TGTGCCAGCAGCGTTGGTAGCGGGGGGCCCCAGGGTGAGCAGTTCTTC.

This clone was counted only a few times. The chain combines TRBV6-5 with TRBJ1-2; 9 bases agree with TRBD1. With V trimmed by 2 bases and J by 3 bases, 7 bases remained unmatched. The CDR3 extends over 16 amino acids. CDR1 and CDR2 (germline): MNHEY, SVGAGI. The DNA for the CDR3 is TGTGCCAGCAGTTACGCCCGGGGACAGGGTGACTATGGCTACACCTTC. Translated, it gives CASSYARGQGDYGYTF.

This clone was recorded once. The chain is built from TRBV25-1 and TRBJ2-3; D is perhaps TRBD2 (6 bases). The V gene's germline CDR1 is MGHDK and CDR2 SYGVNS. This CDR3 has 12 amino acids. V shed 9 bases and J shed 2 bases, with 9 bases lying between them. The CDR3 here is CASRDFTDTQYF. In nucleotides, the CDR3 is TGTGCCAGTCGGGACTTCACAGATACGCAGTATTTT.

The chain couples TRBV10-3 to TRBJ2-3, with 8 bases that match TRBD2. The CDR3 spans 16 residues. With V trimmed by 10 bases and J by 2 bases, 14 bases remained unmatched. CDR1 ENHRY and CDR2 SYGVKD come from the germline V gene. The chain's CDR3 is CATGGDKAGVTDTQYF. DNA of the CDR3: TGTGCCACCGGTGGGGATAAAGCGGGGGTCACAGATACGCAGTATTTT.

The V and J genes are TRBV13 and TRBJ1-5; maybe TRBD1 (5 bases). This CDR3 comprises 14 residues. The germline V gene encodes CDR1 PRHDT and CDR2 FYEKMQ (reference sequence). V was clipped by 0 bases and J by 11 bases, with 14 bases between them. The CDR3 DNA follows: TGTGCCAGCAGCTTAGGGCGTGGGGCGACGGCCCAGCATTTT. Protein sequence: CASSLGRGATAQHF.

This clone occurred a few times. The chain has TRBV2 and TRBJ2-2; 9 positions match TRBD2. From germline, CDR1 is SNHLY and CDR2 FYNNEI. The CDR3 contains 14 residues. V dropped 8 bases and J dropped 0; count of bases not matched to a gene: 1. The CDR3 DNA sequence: TGTGCCAGCCTAGCGGGGACGAACACCGGGGAGCTGTTTTTT. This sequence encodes CASLAGTNTGELFF.

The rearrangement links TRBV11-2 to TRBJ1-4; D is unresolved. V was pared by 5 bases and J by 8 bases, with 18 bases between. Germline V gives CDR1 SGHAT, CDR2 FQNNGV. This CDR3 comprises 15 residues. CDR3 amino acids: CASSRHGSGGEKLFF. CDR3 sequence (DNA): TGTGCCAGCAGCCGCCACGGGTCGGGAGGAGAAAAACTGTTTTTT.

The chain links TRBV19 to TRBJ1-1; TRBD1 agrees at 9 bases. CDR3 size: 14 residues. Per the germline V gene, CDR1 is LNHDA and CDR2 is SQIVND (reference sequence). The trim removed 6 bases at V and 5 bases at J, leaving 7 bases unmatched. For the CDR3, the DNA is TGTGCCAGTAGCCCGGGACAGGGCTGGACTGAAGCTTTCTTT. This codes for CASSPGQGWTEAFF.

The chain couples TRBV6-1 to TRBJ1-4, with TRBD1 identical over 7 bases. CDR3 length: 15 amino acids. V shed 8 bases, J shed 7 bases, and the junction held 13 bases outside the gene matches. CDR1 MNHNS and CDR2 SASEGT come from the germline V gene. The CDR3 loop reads CASSTLDRWGEKLFF. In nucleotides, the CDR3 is TGTGCCAGCTCAACCTTGGACAGGTGGGGTGAAAAACTGTTTTTT.

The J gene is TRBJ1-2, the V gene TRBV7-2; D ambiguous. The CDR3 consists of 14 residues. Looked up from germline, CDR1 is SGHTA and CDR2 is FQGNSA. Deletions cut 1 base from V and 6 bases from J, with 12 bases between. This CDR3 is CASSLDGRTHGYTF. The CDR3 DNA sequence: TGTGCCAGCAGCTTAGATGGAAGGACTCATGGCTACACCTTC.

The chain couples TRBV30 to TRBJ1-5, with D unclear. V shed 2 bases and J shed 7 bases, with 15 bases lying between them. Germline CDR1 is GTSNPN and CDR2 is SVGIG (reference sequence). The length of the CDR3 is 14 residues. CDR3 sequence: CAWSSVLHSQPQHF. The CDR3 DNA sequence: TGTGCCTGGAGTTCAGTCTTGCATAGCCAGCCCCAGCATTTT.

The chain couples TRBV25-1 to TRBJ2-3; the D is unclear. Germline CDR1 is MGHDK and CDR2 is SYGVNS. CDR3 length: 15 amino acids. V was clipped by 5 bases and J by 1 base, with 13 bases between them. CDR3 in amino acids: CASSLDGSGTDTQYF. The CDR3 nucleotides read TGTGCCAGCAGTCTTGACGGGTCGGGCACAGATACGCAGTATTTT.

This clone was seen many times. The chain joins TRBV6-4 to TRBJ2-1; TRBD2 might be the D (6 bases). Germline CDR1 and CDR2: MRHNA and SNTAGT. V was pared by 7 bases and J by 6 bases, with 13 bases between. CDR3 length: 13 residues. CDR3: CASKSGEGNEQFF. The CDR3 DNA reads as TGTGCCAGCAAGTCGGGAGAGGGCAATGAGCAGTTCTTC.

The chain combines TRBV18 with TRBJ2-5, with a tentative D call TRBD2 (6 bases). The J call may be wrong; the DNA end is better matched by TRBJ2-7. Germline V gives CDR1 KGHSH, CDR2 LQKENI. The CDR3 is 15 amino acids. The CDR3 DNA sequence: TGTGCCAGCTCACCACCGGAGGGGTACTCCTACGAGCAGTACTTC. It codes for CASSPPEGYSYEQYF.

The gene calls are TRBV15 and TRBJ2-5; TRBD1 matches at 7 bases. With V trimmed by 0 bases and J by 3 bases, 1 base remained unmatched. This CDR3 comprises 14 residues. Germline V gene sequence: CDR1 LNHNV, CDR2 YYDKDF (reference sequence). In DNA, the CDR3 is TGTGCCACCAGCAGAGACAGGGGGAAAGAGACCCAGTACTTC. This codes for CATSRDRGKETQYF.

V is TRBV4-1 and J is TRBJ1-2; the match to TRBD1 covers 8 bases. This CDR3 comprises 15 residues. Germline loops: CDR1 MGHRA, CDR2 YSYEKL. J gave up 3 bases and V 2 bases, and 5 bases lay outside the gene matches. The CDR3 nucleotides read TGCGCCAGCAGCCAAACGACAGGGGTTGACTATGGCTACACCTTC. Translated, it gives CASSQTTGVDYGYTF.

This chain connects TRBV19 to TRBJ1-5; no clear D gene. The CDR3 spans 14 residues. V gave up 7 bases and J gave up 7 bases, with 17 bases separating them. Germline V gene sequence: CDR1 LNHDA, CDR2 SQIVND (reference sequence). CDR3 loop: CASTNRVGRQPQHF. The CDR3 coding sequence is TGTGCCAGTACCAATCGAGTGGGCAGACAGCCCCAGCATTTT.

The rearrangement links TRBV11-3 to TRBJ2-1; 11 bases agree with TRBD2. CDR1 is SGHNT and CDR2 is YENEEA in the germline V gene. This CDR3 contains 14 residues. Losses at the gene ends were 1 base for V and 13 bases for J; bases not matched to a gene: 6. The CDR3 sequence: CASSLGTSGSPQFF. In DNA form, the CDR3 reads TGTGCCAGCAGCTTAGGAACTAGCGGGAGCCCCCAGTTCTTC.